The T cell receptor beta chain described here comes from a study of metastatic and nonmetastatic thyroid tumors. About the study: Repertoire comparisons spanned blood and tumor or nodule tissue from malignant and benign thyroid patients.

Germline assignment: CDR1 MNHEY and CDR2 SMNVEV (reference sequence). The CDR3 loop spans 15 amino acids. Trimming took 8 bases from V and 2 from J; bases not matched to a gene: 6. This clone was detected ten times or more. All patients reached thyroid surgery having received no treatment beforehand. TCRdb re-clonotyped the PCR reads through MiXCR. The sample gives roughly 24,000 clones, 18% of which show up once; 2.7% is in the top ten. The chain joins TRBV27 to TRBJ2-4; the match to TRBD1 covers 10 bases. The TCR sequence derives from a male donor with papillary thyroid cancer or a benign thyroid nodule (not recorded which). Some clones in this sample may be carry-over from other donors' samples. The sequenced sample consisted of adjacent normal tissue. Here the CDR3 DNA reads TGTGCCAGCGGGGGACAGGGGAGATCCAAAAACATTCAGTACTTC. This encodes CASGGQGRSKNIQYF.